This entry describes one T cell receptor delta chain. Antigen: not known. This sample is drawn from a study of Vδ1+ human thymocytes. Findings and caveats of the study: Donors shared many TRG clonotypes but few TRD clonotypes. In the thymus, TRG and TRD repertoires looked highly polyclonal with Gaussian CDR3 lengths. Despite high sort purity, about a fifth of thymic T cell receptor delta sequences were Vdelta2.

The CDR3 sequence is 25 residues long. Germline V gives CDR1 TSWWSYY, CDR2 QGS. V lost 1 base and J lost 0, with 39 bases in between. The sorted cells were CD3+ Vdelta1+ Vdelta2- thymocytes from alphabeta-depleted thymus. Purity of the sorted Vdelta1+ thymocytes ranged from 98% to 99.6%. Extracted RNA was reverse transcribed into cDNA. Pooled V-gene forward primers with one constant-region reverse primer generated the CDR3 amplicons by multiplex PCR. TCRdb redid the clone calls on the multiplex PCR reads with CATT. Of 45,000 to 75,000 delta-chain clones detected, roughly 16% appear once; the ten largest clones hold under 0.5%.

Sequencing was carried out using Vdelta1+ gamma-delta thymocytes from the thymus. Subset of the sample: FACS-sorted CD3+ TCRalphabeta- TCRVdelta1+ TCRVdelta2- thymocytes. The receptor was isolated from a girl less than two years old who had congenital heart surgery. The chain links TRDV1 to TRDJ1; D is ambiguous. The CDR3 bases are TGTGCTCTTGGGGAACGAACATCAATGGTCGCGCCTAAGCCTCCCGACCCAAAAAACACCGATAAACTCATCTTT. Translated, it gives CALGERTSMVAPKPPDPKNTDKLIF.